The text below deals with one T cell receptor beta chain. The antigen is unknown. Repeated repertoire sampling spanned the course of chemoradiotherapy. This entry is derived from a study of chemoradiotherapy in HPV16-positive cancers. General study results and limits: Functional assays defining HPV-specific T cells used only a couple of HPV16-positive patients. Candidate HPV-specific clones and E7-related TCR motifs grew in tumor during treatment.

The CDR3 spans 14 residues. CDR1 and CDR2 from the germline V gene are SQVTM and ANQGSEA. Trimming removed 2 bases from V and 0 bases from J, with 8 bases in between. This table comes from immunoSEQ multiplex PCR, and its TCRdb copy is limited to in-frame clones, with some not included. Seen here are about 4,600 clones, almost 90% observed once, and the top ten hold roughly 2.5%. The gene calls are TRBV29-1 and TRBJ2-1; D gene ambiguous. This receptor was identified in a human donor with HPV-associated anogenital cancer. Sequencing was performed on tumor tissue, taken from a patient who underwent chemoradiotherapy. Written as DNA, the CDR3 is TGCAGCGTTGAAACCAGAGACTCCTACAATGAGCAGTTCTTC. Residues: CSVETRDSYNEQFF.